This TCR beta chain was observed in a study of blood T cell repertoires in COVID-19. J was trimmed by 4 bases and V by 6 bases; bases with no gene match: 9. The CDR3 has 15 residues. CDR1 is MRHNA, CDR2 SNTAGT, per germline. Study processing details: It was from reference gene primer amplification that nucleated cell counts were estimated. The assay was immunoSEQ multiplex PCR, and TCRdb's table has in-frame clones only and misses some. D and trimming were read from the DNA, whereas the V and J calls and clone size are those reported in that table. The profile shows hundreds of thousands of clones, roughly 85% of them singletons.

This chain joins TRBV6-4 and TRBJ2-5, with 9 positions matching TRBD2. The TCR was taken from a man aged 50-59 years with active or convalescent COVID-19. The sequencing sample was made of peripheral blood. DNA of the CDR3: TGTGCCAGCAGCCGAGCGGGAGGTTTAGGAGAGACCCAGTACTTC. Its protein is CASSRAGGLGETQYF.